This is a list of T cell receptor beta chains from one sample in a study of radiotherapy plus CTLA-4 blockade in lung cancer. Sequencing used immunoSEQ multiplex PCR; TCRdb keeps in-frame clones, though not all of them. The data show 60,000 to 70,000 clones, roughly 85% seen once. Sequenced material: peripheral blood, taken from a patient treated with radiotherapy plus ipilimumab. These receptors all stem from a human donor with non-small cell lung cancer who had a complete response to radiotherapy plus ipilimumab. Both conserved end residues are part of each CDR3. D genes are given only for firm matches. Size values are once, few and many counts, or a class for expanded clones, and some rows have none.

v_call: TRBV27
j_call: TRBJ2-4
clone_size: -
d_call: -
cdr3_aa: CTSRLASQRLLAKNIQYF
cdr3_nt: TGTACCAGCAGATTGGCAAGCCAAAGGCTACTAGCCAAAAACATTCAGTACTTC

v_call: TRBV2
j_call: TRBJ1-1
clone_size: few
d_call: -
cdr3_aa: CASRPYPDPRGTMNTEAFF
cdr3_nt: TGTGCCAGCAGGCCCTACCCAGACCCCCGAGGAACCATGAACACTGAAGCTTTCTTT

v_call: TRBV14
j_call: TRBJ2-1
clone_size: -
d_call: -
cdr3_aa: CASSHPQGRKVFF
cdr3_nt: TGTGCCAGCAGCCACCCCCAAGGGAGGAAGGTGTTCTTC

v_call: TRBV7-9
j_call: TRBJ1-1
clone_size: -
d_call: -
cdr3_aa: CASSLEMVLNTEAFF
cdr3_nt: TGTGCCAGCAGCTTAGAAATGGTACTGAACACTGAAGCTTTCTTT

v_call: TRBV5-1
j_call: TRBJ1-4
clone_size: -
d_call: -
cdr3_aa: CASGDEGGTNEKLFF
cdr3_nt: TGCGCCAGCGGAGACGAAGGTGGAACTAATGAAAAACTGTTTTTT

v_call: TRBV6-5
j_call: TRBJ2-7
clone_size: -
d_call: -
cdr3_aa: CASSYSERSYYEQYF
cdr3_nt: TGTGCCAGCAGTTACTCTGAAAGATCCTACTACGAGCAGTACTTC

v_call: TRBV6-5
j_call: TRBJ1-2
clone_size: -
d_call: TRBD1
cdr3_aa: CASSYTSFTGVYGYTF
cdr3_nt: TGTGCCAGCAGTTACACTTCCTTTACAGGGGTTTATGGCTACACCTTC

v_call: TRBV4-3
j_call: TRBJ2-3
clone_size: -
d_call: TRBD2
cdr3_aa: CASSQDRLAVYSTDTQYF
cdr3_nt: TGCGCCAGCAGCCAAGATCGCCTAGCGGTATATAGCACAGATACGCAGTATTTT

v_call: TRBV7-2
j_call: TRBJ2-5
clone_size: -
d_call: -
cdr3_aa: CASSLVGRRQETQYF
cdr3_nt: TGTGCCAGCAGCTTAGTTGGCAGGAGACAAGAGACCCAGTACTTC

v_call: TRBV30
j_call: TRBJ2-5
clone_size: -
d_call: TRBD2
cdr3_aa: CAWRGLAGVQETQYF
cdr3_nt: TGTGCCTGGAGGGGACTAGCGGGAGTCCAAGAGACCCAGTACTTC

v_call: TRBV25-1
j_call: TRBJ1-6
clone_size: -
d_call: TRBD1
cdr3_aa: CASSEQTGPPGGPLHF
cdr3_nt: TGTGCCAGCAGTGAACAGACAGGGCCCCCGGGGGGACCCCTCCACTTT

v_call: TRBV6-5
j_call: TRBJ2-1
clone_size: -
d_call: TRBD1
cdr3_aa: CASSYGSGTGYNEQFF
cdr3_nt: TGTGCCAGCAGTTACGGGTCGGGGACAGGTTACAATGAGCAGTTCTTC

v_call: TRBV12-5
j_call: TRBJ1-5
clone_size: -
d_call: -
cdr3_aa: CASGFEGQPQHF
cdr3_nt: TGTGCTAGTGGTTTTGAGGGGCAGCCCCAGCATTTT

v_call: TRBV28
j_call: TRBJ2-1
clone_size: -
d_call: -
cdr3_aa: CASSLAGRPGTDNEQFF
cdr3_nt: TGTGCCAGCAGTTTAGCGGGACGACCGGGGACGGACAATGAGCAGTTCTTC

v_call: TRBV9
j_call: TRBJ2-7
clone_size: -
d_call: TRBD1
cdr3_aa: CASSPSDRGGYEQYF
cdr3_nt: TGTGCCAGCAGCCCCTCCGACAGGGGCGGCTACGAGCAGTACTTC

v_call: TRBV7-9
j_call: TRBJ2-1
clone_size: -
d_call: -
cdr3_aa: CASRTGTPLYNEQFF
cdr3_nt: TGTGCCAGCAGAACCGGGACTCCTTTATACAATGAGCAGTTCTTC

v_call: TRBV10-3
j_call: TRBJ2-7
clone_size: once
d_call: -
cdr3_aa: CAISPSTGKFSYEQYF
cdr3_nt: TGTGCCATCAGCCCATCGACAGGCAAATTTTCCTACGAGCAGTACTTC

v_call: TRBV7-9
j_call: TRBJ1-2
clone_size: -
d_call: -
cdr3_aa: CASSLESFYGYTF
cdr3_nt: TGTGCCAGCAGCTTAGAGTCTTTCTATGGCTACACCTTC

v_call: TRBV12-5
j_call: TRBJ2-7
clone_size: -
d_call: TRBD1
cdr3_aa: CASGPGQGGRYEQYF
cdr3_nt: TGTGCTAGTGGGCCCGGACAGGGGGGGAGGTACGAGCAGTACTTC

v_call: TRBV5-4
j_call: TRBJ1-5
clone_size: few
d_call: TRBD1
cdr3_aa: CASSRDSNQPQHF
cdr3_nt: TGTGCCAGCAGCAGGGACAGTAATCAGCCCCAGCATTTT

v_call: TRBV7-2
j_call: TRBJ2-1
clone_size: -
d_call: -
cdr3_aa: CASRASSSYNEQFF
cdr3_nt: TGTGCCAGCAGGGCCTCGAGCTCCTACAATGAGCAGTTCTTC

v_call: TRBV29-1
j_call: TRBJ1-1
clone_size: -
d_call: -
cdr3_aa: CSVLGGSSEAFF
cdr3_nt: TGCAGCGTGCTGGGAGGGTCGTCTGAAGCTTTCTTT

v_call: TRBV4-1
j_call: TRBJ1-6
clone_size: few
d_call: -
cdr3_aa: CASSQGLGPLHF
cdr3_nt: TGCGCCAGCAGCCAAGGGTTGGGTCCCCTCCACTTT

v_call: TRBV25-1
j_call: TRBJ2-3
clone_size: -
d_call: -
cdr3_aa: CASSDRGRNTDTQYF
cdr3_nt: TGTGCCAGCAGTGACCGAGGGAGAAACACAGATACGCAGTATTTT

v_call: TRBV28
j_call: TRBJ2-2
clone_size: once
d_call: -
cdr3_aa: CASYDRNTGELFF
cdr3_nt: TGTGCCAGCTACGACAGAAACACCGGGGAGCTGTTTTTT